The 4 T cell receptor beta chains in this list originate from one sample, sequenced in a study of blood T cell repertoires in COVID-19. Method: immunoSEQ multiplex PCR; TCRdb's copy keeps in-frame clones and lacks some. The table has roughly 190,000 clones, around 82% seen once. Specimen: PBMCs or T cells enriched from blood (not recorded which). These receptors came from a man in his forties or fifties who had recovered from COVID-19.

This clone was picked up a small number of times. V usage is TRBV15 and J usage is TRBJ1-2; a weak D match, TRBD1 (5 bases). This CDR3 comprises 13 residues. The V and J ends lost 3 bases and 4 bases respectively, with 9 bases between them. Germline values: CDR1 LNHNV, CDR2 YYDKDF (reference sequence). CDR3 protein: CATSRGLIYGYTF. CDR3 DNA sequence: TGTGCCACCAGCAGGGGACTTATCTATGGCTACACCTTC.

The genes are TRBV24-1 and TRBJ1-5, with unresolved D. CDR1 and CDR2 from the germline V gene are KGHDR and SFDVKD. The V end was cut by 9 bases, the J end by 9 bases, with 14 bases between. CDR3 length: 12 amino acids. CDR3 residues: CATRTGRGPQHF. The CDR3 nucleotides are TGTGCCACCCGGACCGGGCGGGGGCCCCAGCATTTT.

The CDR3 DNA follows: TGTGCCAGCAGTGTGGCTGAAAACATTCAGTACTTC. Protein product: CASSVAENIQYF. The V gene is TRBV2, the J gene TRBJ2-4; D call uncertain. Germline CDR1 is SNHLY and CDR2 is FYNNEI. Trimming took off 4 bases at V and 5 bases at J, with 6 bases between the two ends. The CDR3 consists of 12 residues. The full variable domain, rest sourced from reference TRBV2 and TRBJ2-4, is EPEVTQTPSHQVTQMGQEVILRCVPISNHLYFYWYRQILGQKVEFLVSFYNNEISEKSEIFDDQFSVERPDGSNFTLKIRSTKLEDSAMYFCASSVAENIQYFGAGTRLSVL.

The genes are TRBV5-1 and TRBJ1-2; the D gene is possibly TRBD1 (6 bases). V was cut by 2 bases and J by 8 bases, with 13 bases left in between. CDR1 SGHRS and CDR2 YFSETQ come from the germline V gene. The CDR3 loop spans 13 amino acids. CDR3 sequence reads: CASSFQGPRGYTF. The CDR3 DNA follows: TGCGCCAGCAGCTTTCAGGGGCCTAGGGGCTACACCTTC. Filled out from reference TRBV5-1 and TRBJ1-2, the complete variable domain reads KAGVTQTPRYLIKTRGQQVTLSCSPISGHRSVSWYQQTPGQGLQFLFEYFSETQRNKGNFPGRFSGRQFSNSRSEMNVSTLELGDSALYLCASSFQGPRGYTFGSGTRLTVV.